This is a list of T cell receptor beta chains from one sample in a study of Ad26.COV2.S vaccination and SARS-CoV-2 variants. Sequencing was performed with immunoSEQ multiplex PCR; in TCRdb, only in-frame clones are kept and a portion is missing. The table shows a few hundred thousand clones, with about 88% occurring only once. Sequencing was performed on peripheral blood, taken in a trial of Ad26.COV2.S vaccine versus placebo. The receptors were sampled from a person between 18 and 59 years old who received the Ad26.COV2.S COVID-19 vaccine or a placebo. Each CDR3 is given with its conserved first and last residue. Each record gives: J gene, CDR3 length, D gene, clone size, V gene, CDR3 protein, CDR3 DNA. D genes are given only for firm matches. Clone size is shown for a subset of rows, as once, few, many or a class of expanded clone.

J gene: TRBJ2-6
CDR3 length: 11
D gene: NA
clone size: NA
V gene: TRBV5-6
CDR3 protein: CASSLGSVLTF
CDR3 DNA: TGTGCCAGCAGCTTGGGGTCCGTCCTGACTTTC

J gene: TRBJ1-1
CDR3 length: 14
D gene: NA
clone size: NA
V gene: TRBV11-3
CDR3 protein: CASSSDAKDPEAFF
CDR3 DNA: TGTGCCAGCAGCTCCGACGCTAAGGATCCTGAAGCTTTCTTT

J gene: TRBJ1-6
CDR3 length: 15
D gene: TRBD1
clone size: NA
V gene: TRBV6-1
CDR3 protein: CASSGAQGAISPLHF
CDR3 DNA: TGTGCCAGCAGTGGAGCACAGGGGGCGATTTCACCCCTCCACTTT

J gene: TRBJ2-1
CDR3 length: 17
D gene: NA
clone size: NA
V gene: TRBV5-8
CDR3 protein: CASSSYKVGNYYNEQFF
CDR3 DNA: TGTGCCAGCAGCTCATACAAGGTAGGGAATTACTACAATGAGCAGTTCTTC

J gene: TRBJ1-5
CDR3 length: 15
D gene: NA
clone size: NA
V gene: TRBV19
CDR3 protein: CASSIRRGAGQPQHF
CDR3 DNA: TGTGCCAGTAGTATTCGTAGAGGGGCAGGTCAGCCCCAGCATTTT

J gene: TRBJ1-6
CDR3 length: 15
D gene: NA
clone size: NA
V gene: TRBV30
CDR3 protein: CAWKPLISYNSPLHF
CDR3 DNA: TGTGCCTGGAAACCCCTTATCTCCTATAATTCACCCCTCCACTTT

J gene: TRBJ2-7
CDR3 length: 13
D gene: NA
clone size: once
V gene: TRBV5-6
CDR3 protein: CASSRQASYEQYF
CDR3 DNA: TGTGCCAGCAGTCGACAGGCCTCCTACGAGCAGTACTTC

J gene: TRBJ2-5
CDR3 length: 14
D gene: TRBD1
clone size: NA
V gene: TRBV5-1
CDR3 protein: CASSIDRERETQYF
CDR3 DNA: TGCGCCAGCAGCATCGACAGGGAGCGAGAGACCCAGTACTTC

J gene: TRBJ2-3
CDR3 length: 13
D gene: NA
clone size: once
V gene: TRBV11-3
CDR3 protein: CASSLTTTDTQYF
CDR3 DNA: TGTGCCAGCAGCTTAACTACCACAGATACGCAGTATTTT

J gene: TRBJ1-6
CDR3 length: 15
D gene: NA
clone size: NA
V gene: TRBV5-6
CDR3 protein: CASSELGQGNSPLHF
CDR3 DNA: TGTGCCAGCAGCGAGCTAGGGCAGGGAAATTCACCCCTCCACTTT

J gene: TRBJ2-2
CDR3 length: 15
D gene: NA
clone size: NA
V gene: TRBV6-6
CDR3 protein: CASSYSGGQTGELFF
CDR3 DNA: TGTGCCAGCAGTTACTCGGGGGGGCAGACCGGGGAGCTGTTTTTT

J gene: TRBJ1-1
CDR3 length: 16
D gene: NA
clone size: once
V gene: TRBV27
CDR3 protein: CASSRSGPTGSTEAFF
CDR3 DNA: TGTGCCAGCAGCCGCTCGGGCCCGACAGGCTCGACTGAAGCTTTCTTT

J gene: TRBJ2-7
CDR3 length: 12
D gene: TRBD1
clone size: NA
V gene: TRBV19
CDR3 protein: CASRDRAYEQYF
CDR3 DNA: TGTGCCAGTCGGGACAGGGCCTACGAGCAGTACTTC

J gene: TRBJ1-2
CDR3 length: 13
D gene: NA
clone size: NA
V gene: TRBV28
CDR3 protein: CAAAYGAARGYTF
CDR3 DNA: TGTGCCGCTGCTTACGGGGCGGCGCGCGGCTACACCTTC

J gene: TRBJ2-7
CDR3 length: 15
D gene: TRBD2
clone size: once
V gene: TRBV2
CDR3 protein: CASENGLAGGYEQYF
CDR3 DNA: TGTGCCAGCGAAAATGGGTTAGCGGGGGGCTACGAGCAGTACTTC

J gene: TRBJ1-4
CDR3 length: 14
D gene: NA
clone size: NA
V gene: TRBV28
CDR3 protein: CASSGDGPDEKLFF
CDR3 DNA: TGTGCCAGCAGCGGGGACGGTCCGGATGAAAAACTGTTTTTT

J gene: TRBJ2-5
CDR3 length: 14
D gene: NA
clone size: NA
V gene: TRBV15
CDR3 protein: CATSKSAGTETQYF
CDR3 DNA: TGTGCCACCAGCAAAAGCGCAGGGACGGAGACCCAGTACTTC

J gene: TRBJ1-1
CDR3 length: 15
D gene: NA
clone size: NA
V gene: TRBV4-2
CDR3 protein: CASSPGRGRSTEAFF
CDR3 DNA: TGTGCCAGCAGCCCCGGGCGAGGGCGGAGCACTGAAGCTTTCTTT

J gene: TRBJ1-1
CDR3 length: 15
D gene: NA
clone size: NA
V gene: TRBV3-1/TRBV3-2
CDR3 protein: CASRPGLLVDTEAFF
CDR3 DNA: TGTGCCAGCAGGCCAGGTCTTCTTGTGGACACTGAAGCTTTCTTT

J gene: TRBJ1-1
CDR3 length: 13
D gene: NA
clone size: NA
V gene: TRBV28
CDR3 protein: CASSAGMNTEAFF
CDR3 DNA: TGTGCCAGCAGTGCAGGCATGAACACTGAAGCTTTCTTT

J gene: TRBJ2-7
CDR3 length: 13
D gene: TRBD1
clone size: once
V gene: TRBV24-1
CDR3 protein: CATRQGASYEQYF
CDR3 DNA: TGTGCCACCAGACAGGGGGCGTCCTACGAGCAGTACTTC

J gene: TRBJ2-3
CDR3 length: 16
D gene: NA
clone size: NA
V gene: TRBV19
CDR3 protein: CASSAPRVGRVDTQYF
CDR3 DNA: TGTGCCAGTAGTGCTCCCAGGGTAGGGCGCGTAGATACGCAGTATTTT

J gene: TRBJ2-1
CDR3 length: 12
D gene: NA
clone size: NA
V gene: TRBV3-1/TRBV3-2
CDR3 protein: CASSKGVDEQFF
CDR3 DNA: TGTGCCAGCAGCAAGGGGGTGGATGAGCAGTTCTTC

J gene: TRBJ2-5
CDR3 length: 14
D gene: NA
clone size: NA
V gene: TRBV7-9
CDR3 protein: CASSLGGAKETQYF
CDR3 DNA: TGTGCCAGCAGCTTAGGCGGGGCAAAAGAGACCCAGTACTTC

J gene: TRBJ1-5
CDR3 length: 13
D gene: NA
clone size: NA
V gene: TRBV19
CDR3 protein: CASSIEGFQPQHF
CDR3 DNA: TGTGCCAGTAGTATAGAGGGGTTTCAGCCCCAGCATTTT

J gene: TRBJ1-1
CDR3 length: 13
D gene: NA
clone size: NA
V gene: TRBV5-1
CDR3 protein: CASRTELDTEAFF
CDR3 DNA: TGCGCCAGCAGGACAGAACTTGACACTGAAGCTTTCTTT

J gene: TRBJ1-5
CDR3 length: 13
D gene: NA
clone size: NA
V gene: TRBV21-1
CDR3 protein: CASSNDSCQPQHF
CDR3 DNA: TGTGCCAGCAGCAACGACAGTTGTCAGCCCCAGCATTTT

J gene: TRBJ2-7
CDR3 length: 14
D gene: NA
clone size: NA
V gene: TRBV2
CDR3 protein: CASSDGGHHYEQYF
CDR3 DNA: TGTGCCAGCAGTGACGGGGGACACCACTACGAGCAGTACTTC

J gene: TRBJ2-7
CDR3 length: 15
D gene: NA
clone size: NA
V gene: TRBV25-1
CDR3 protein: CASRPPGGHAYEQYF
CDR3 DNA: TGTGCCAGCAGGCCCCCGGGCGGGCATGCCTACGAGCAGTACTTC

J gene: TRBJ2-7
CDR3 length: 15
D gene: TRBD2
clone size: NA
V gene: TRBV19
CDR3 protein: CASTVASGGIYEQYF
CDR3 DNA: TGTGCCAGTACCGTGGCTAGCGGGGGGATCTACGAGCAGTACTTC

J gene: TRBJ2-3
CDR3 length: 15
D gene: NA
clone size: few
V gene: TRBV7-9
CDR3 protein: CASSPHPHSTDTQYF
CDR3 DNA: TGTGCCAGCAGCCCCCATCCTCATAGCACAGATACGCAGTATTTT

J gene: TRBJ2-7
CDR3 length: 14
D gene: NA
clone size: NA
V gene: TRBV7-9
CDR3 protein: CASSSGTAGYEQYF
CDR3 DNA: TGTGCCAGCAGCTCCGGGACCGCTGGTTACGAGCAGTACTTC

J gene: TRBJ1-6
CDR3 length: 15
D gene: NA
clone size: NA
V gene: TRBV7-2
CDR3 protein: CASSLNQGDNSPLHF
CDR3 DNA: TGTGCCAGCAGCTTAAACCAGGGAGATAATTCACCCCTCCACTTT

J gene: TRBJ2-3
CDR3 length: 13
D gene: TRBD2
clone size: NA
V gene: TRBV24-1
CDR3 protein: CATRGEGGDTQYF
CDR3 DNA: TGTGCCACCAGAGGTGAGGGAGGGGATACGCAGTATTTT

J gene: TRBJ1-5
CDR3 length: 17
D gene: TRBD1
clone size: NA
V gene: TRBV28
CDR3 protein: CASSSLTGVEGNQPQHF
CDR3 DNA: TGTGCCAGCAGCTCGCTTACAGGGGTAGAAGGCAATCAGCCCCAGCATTTT

J gene: TRBJ1-2
CDR3 length: 14
D gene: NA
clone size: NA
V gene: TRBV6-5
CDR3 protein: CASSYSDASYGYTF
CDR3 DNA: TGTGCCAGCAGTTACTCGGATGCCAGCTATGGCTACACCTTC

J gene: TRBJ1-2
CDR3 length: 14
D gene: NA
clone size: NA
V gene: TRBV9
CDR3 protein: CASSPQAGAGGYTF
CDR3 DNA: TGTGCCAGCAGCCCGCAAGCAGGGGCAGGCGGCTACACCTTC

J gene: TRBJ1-6
CDR3 length: 16
D gene: TRBD1
clone size: NA
V gene: TRBV5-1
CDR3 protein: CASSLQGQGSNSPLHF
CDR3 DNA: TGCGCCAGCAGCTTGCAGGGACAGGGGAGTAATTCACCCCTCCACTTT

J gene: TRBJ1-6
CDR3 length: 15
D gene: NA
clone size: NA
V gene: TRBV9
CDR3 protein: CASSAQGTDNSPLHF
CDR3 DNA: TGTGCCAGCAGCGCCCAAGGGACGGATAATTCACCCCTCCACTTT

J gene: TRBJ1-5
CDR3 length: 13
D gene: NA
clone size: few
V gene: TRBV28
CDR3 protein: CASSRDSGQPQHF
CDR3 DNA: TGTGCCAGCAGCCGGGACTCTGGACAGCCCCAGCATTTT

J gene: TRBJ2-7
CDR3 length: 14
D gene: NA
clone size: NA
V gene: TRBV6-5
CDR3 protein: CAIKDRGLTYEQYF
CDR3 DNA: TGTGCCATCAAGGACCGCGGCCTCACCTACGAGCAGTACTTC

J gene: TRBJ2-3
CDR3 length: 15
D gene: TRBD2
clone size: few
V gene: TRBV3-1/TRBV3-2
CDR3 protein: CASSRGLAVTDTQYF
CDR3 DNA: TGTGCCAGCAGCCGGGGACTAGCGGTCACAGATACGCAGTATTTT

J gene: TRBJ2-6
CDR3 length: 14
D gene: NA
clone size: NA
V gene: TRBV30
CDR3 protein: CAWSVGGGANVLTF
CDR3 DNA: TGTGCCTGGAGTGTCGGGGGAGGGGCCAACGTCCTGACTTTC

J gene: TRBJ2-1
CDR3 length: 13
D gene: NA
clone size: NA
V gene: TRBV24-1
CDR3 protein: CATSQVGLGEQFF
CDR3 DNA: TGTGCCACCAGCCAGGTGGGGTTAGGTGAGCAGTTCTTC

J gene: TRBJ1-1
CDR3 length: 14
D gene: NA
clone size: once
V gene: TRBV7-2
CDR3 protein: CASSFEGPNTEAFF
CDR3 DNA: TGTGCCAGCAGCTTTGAGGGACCGAACACTGAAGCTTTCTTT

J gene: TRBJ1-1
CDR3 length: 15
D gene: TRBD1
clone size: NA
V gene: TRBV6-5
CDR3 protein: CASSYADRVDTEAFF
CDR3 DNA: TGTGCCAGCAGTTACGCGGACAGGGTTGACACTGAAGCTTTCTTT

J gene: TRBJ1-5
CDR3 length: 12
D gene: NA
clone size: NA
V gene: TRBV10-2
CDR3 protein: CASSEINQPQHF
CDR3 DNA: TGCGCCAGCAGTGAGATAAATCAGCCCCAGCATTTT

J gene: TRBJ2-1
CDR3 length: 12
D gene: NA
clone size: NA
V gene: TRBV7-6
CDR3 protein: CASSWGLNEQFF
CDR3 DNA: TGTGCCAGCAGCTGGGGACTCAATGAGCAGTTCTTC

J gene: TRBJ1-2
CDR3 length: 13
D gene: NA
clone size: NA
V gene: TRBV11-2
CDR3 protein: CASSPGQTYGYTF
CDR3 DNA: TGTGCCAGCAGCCCCGGGCAGACCTATGGCTACACCTTC